This T cell receptor (beta chain) originates from a study of metastatic and nonmetastatic thyroid tumors (dated by TCRdb to between 2020 and 2021). At the level of the whole study: Repertoires were compared across peripheral blood and tumor or nodule tissue samples from malignant and benign thyroid patients. The paper's findings and limits, for the study overall: In both blood and tumor samples, TCR beta diversity was reported to be significantly higher in malignant tumors than in benign nodules.

By its share of the sample, this clone is medium-sized (0.01 to 0.1%). Its antigen remains unidentified. There are no base qualities to consult, and no much larger clone falls within one base. No patient had received any treatment before thyroid surgery. Patient clinical samples collected from about 2012 to 2019 were retrospectively analysed using T-cell receptor beta sequencing. The CDR3, from cysteine to phenylalanine, totals 15 residues. The only DNA kept is the CDR3, 45 bases in frame from the first base. V has 0 bases trimmed and J has 2 bases trimmed; junction bases matching no gene number 1. The germline V gene gives CDR1 as MRHNA and CDR2 as SNTAGT. Libraries were prepared through PCR. TCRdb lists the instrument as Illumina HiSeq 4000. High-throughput sequencing was used to profile the CDR3 region of the TCR beta-chain in every patient. The authors' pipeline ran thus. The researchers built a classifier to tell apart papillary thyroid cancer patients with distant metastasis, based on CDR3 differences among clinicopathological groups. The Shannon index was used to assess repertoire diversity, and the Morisita-Horn index was used to assess tumor-blood repertoire similarity. TCRdb cleaned the public reads at Q25 with fastp, built clones with MiXCR and kept in-frame beta chains. TCRdb, not the original authors, processed these V and J calls. The sample table records 25,000 to 35,000 clones; over 15% of these occur just once. Clones ranked in the top ten supply approximately 5% of the sample.

The sample comprised blood. The V gene is TRBV6-4 and the J gene is TRBJ2-3, and 8 bases in between align with TRBD2. The TCR sequence derives from a female donor with papillary thyroid cancer or a benign thyroid nodule (not recorded which). Some clones in this sample may be carry-over from other donors' samples. The CDR3 region: CASSDSAGATDTQYF. In nucleotide form, the sequence is TGTGCCAGCAGTGACTCAGCGGGGGCCACAGATACGCAGTATTTT.